This TCR beta chain is drawn from a study of T cells in Graves' hyperthyroidism and ophthalmopathy. The V end was cut by 3 bases, the J end by 4 bases, with 7 bases between. The V gene's germline CDR1 is DFQATT and CDR2 SNEGSKA (reference sequence). The CDR3 extends over 12 amino acids. Regions amplified from RNA transcripts were the TCR beta CDR3 regions. RT-PCR in the first round (using the HTBI primer set) targeted the TCR CDR3. One entry per CDR3 protein, called by TCRdb with MiXCR from the multiplex PCR reads. The sample has roughly 570,000 distinct CDR3 sequences, 15% to 19% seen once. The table lists this clonotype with many counts.

The origin of this receptor is a woman aged 30 to 39 with Graves' hyperthyroidism. Sequenced: blood. The chain employs TRBV20-1 and TRBJ2-1; D not certain. CDR3 DNA: TGCAGTGCTAGTTCCGGATACAATGAGCAGTTCTTC. It encodes CSASSGYNEQFF.